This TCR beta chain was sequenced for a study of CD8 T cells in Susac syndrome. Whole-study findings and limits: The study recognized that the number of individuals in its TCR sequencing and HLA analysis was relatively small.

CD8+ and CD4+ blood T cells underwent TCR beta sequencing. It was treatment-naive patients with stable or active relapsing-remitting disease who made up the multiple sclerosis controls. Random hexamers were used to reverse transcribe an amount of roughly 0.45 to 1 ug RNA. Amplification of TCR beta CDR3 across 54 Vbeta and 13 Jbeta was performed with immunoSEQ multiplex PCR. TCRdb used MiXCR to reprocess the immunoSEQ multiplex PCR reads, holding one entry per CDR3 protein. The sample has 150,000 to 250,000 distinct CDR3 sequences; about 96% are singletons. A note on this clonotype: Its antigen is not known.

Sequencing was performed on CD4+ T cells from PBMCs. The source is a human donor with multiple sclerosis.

The CDR3 DNA reads as TGCGCCAGCAGCCTCCTGGGGCCACGCCAAGAGACCCAGTACTTC. Translation: CASSLLGPRQETQYF. This rearrangement joins TRBV5-1 to TRBJ2-5; perhaps TRBD1 as D (5 bases). The CDR3 runs to 15 residues. Germline V gives CDR1 SGHRS, CDR2 YFSETQ. Trimming shortened V by 4 bases and J by 1 base, and 14 bases separated the two germline ends.